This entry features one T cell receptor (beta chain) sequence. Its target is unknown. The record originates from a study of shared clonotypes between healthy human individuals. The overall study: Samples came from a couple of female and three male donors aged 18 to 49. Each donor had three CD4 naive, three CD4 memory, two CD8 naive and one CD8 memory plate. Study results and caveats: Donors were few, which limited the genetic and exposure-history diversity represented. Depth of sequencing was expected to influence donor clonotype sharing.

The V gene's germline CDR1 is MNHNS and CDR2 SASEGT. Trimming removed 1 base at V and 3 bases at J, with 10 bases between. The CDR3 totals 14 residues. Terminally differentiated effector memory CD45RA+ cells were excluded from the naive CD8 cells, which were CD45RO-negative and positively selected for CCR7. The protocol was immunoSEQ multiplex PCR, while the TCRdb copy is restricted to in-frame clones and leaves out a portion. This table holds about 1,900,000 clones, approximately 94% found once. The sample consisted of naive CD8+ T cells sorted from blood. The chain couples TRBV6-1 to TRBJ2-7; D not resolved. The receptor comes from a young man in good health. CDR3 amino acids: CASSEGVDHYEQYF. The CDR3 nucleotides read TGTGCCAGCAGTGAAGGCGTGGACCACTACGAGCAGTACTTC.